One and the same sample provided the 3 T cell receptor beta chains below, sequenced in a study of CD8+ T cells in alopecia areata. Once RNA had been extracted, it was reverse transcribed into cDNA to act as the sequencing template. The protocol was immunoSEQ multiplex PCR, while the TCRdb copy is restricted to in-frame clones and leaves out a portion. The sample yields about 110,000 clones, without any singletons. Sequencing was carried out using lesional skin. The receptors here all came from a C3H/HeJ mouse with alopecia areata. Strain haplotype at MHC: H2-k.

In its sample, this clone was seen a few times. Mouse germline and gene names are used. The read ends 4 residues shy of where the CDR3 ends; the end is completed using the germline J gene. This chain links TRBV19 with TRBJ2-1; 10 nucleotides match TRBD2. Looked up from germline, CDR1 is FNHDT and CDR2 is SITEND (reference sequence). The CDR3 runs to 15 residues. After removal of 5 bases from V and 1 base from J, the junction contained 3 bases not matched to a gene. The CDR3: CASSGLGENYAEQFF. The sequenced CDR3 bases are TGTGCCAGCAGCGGACTGGGGGAAAACTATGCT.

This clone occurred many times. Germline and genes here are mouse. The CDR3 goes on 4 residues after the read ends, and that part is filled in from the germline J gene. This sequence joins TRBV13-3 and TRBJ2-1; 9 nucleotides match TRBD1. This CDR3 region has 16 residues. Germline V gene sequence: CDR1 NNHDY, CDR2 SYVADS. V trimming: 2 bases; J trimming: 2 bases; junction bases outside the gene matches: 5. This chain's CDR3 is CASSDTGTGYYAEQFF. The sequenced CDR3 bases are TGTGCCAGCAGTGACACCGGGACAGGGTACTATGCT.

Note on this clone: Germline and genes here are mouse. This CDR3 reads CASSRDGTNQDTQYF. The part of the CDR3 DNA that was read is TGTGCTAGCAGTAGAGATGGGACAAACCAAGAC. This chain connects TRBV17 to TRBJ2-5; D might be TRBD1 (6 bases). The read ends 4 residues shy of where the CDR3 ends; the end is completed using the germline J gene. This CDR3 has 15 residues. From germline, CDR1 is MNHDT and CDR2 YYDKIL. V lost 0 bases to trimming and J lost 0 bases, with 7 bases between them.